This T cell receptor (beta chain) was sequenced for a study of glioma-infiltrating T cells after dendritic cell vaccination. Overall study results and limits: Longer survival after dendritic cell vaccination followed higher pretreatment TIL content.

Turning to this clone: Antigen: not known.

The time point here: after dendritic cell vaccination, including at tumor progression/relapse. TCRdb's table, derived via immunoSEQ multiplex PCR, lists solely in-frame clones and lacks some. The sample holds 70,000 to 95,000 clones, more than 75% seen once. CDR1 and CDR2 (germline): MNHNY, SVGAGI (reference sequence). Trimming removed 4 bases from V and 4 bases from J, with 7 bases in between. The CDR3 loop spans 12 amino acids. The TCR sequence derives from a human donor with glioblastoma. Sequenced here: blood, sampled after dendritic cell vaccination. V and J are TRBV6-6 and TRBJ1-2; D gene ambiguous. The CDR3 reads CASSSDTYGYTF. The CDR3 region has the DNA TGTGCCAGCAGTTCCGACACCTATGGCTACACCTTC.